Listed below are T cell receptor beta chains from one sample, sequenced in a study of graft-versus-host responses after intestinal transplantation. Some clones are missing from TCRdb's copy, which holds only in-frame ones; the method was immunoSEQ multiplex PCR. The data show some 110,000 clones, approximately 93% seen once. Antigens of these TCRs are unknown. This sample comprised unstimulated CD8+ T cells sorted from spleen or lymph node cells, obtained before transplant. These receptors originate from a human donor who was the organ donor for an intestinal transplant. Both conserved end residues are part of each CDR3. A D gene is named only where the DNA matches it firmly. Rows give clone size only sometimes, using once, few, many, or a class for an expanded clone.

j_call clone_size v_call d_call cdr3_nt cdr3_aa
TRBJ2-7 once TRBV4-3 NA TGCGCCAGCAGCCAAGGGGTGGGGCTGTCCTACGAGCAGTACTTC CASSQGVGLSYEQYF
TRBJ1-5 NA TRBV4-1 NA TGCGCCAGCAGCAAGGGCACAGACAATCAGCCCCAGCATTTT CASSKGTDNQPQHF
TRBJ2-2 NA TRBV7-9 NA TGTGCCAGCAGCCCCCCCTACACCAGCGCCTCGAACACCGGGGAGCTGTTTTTT CASSPPYTSASNTGELFF
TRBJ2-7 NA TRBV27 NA TGTGCCAGCAGTTTATCGAGGAAATCCTACGAGCAGTACTTC CASSLSRKSYEQYF
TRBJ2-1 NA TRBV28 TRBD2 TGTGCCAGCAGTCCCAGGGGACTAGCGGAGCAGTTCTTC CASSPRGLAEQFF
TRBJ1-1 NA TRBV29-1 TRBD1 TGCAGCGCCCGGACAGGACTAAACACTGAAGCTTTCTTT CSARTGLNTEAFF
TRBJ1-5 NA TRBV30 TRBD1 TGTGCCTTTGACAGGGTGGGCAATCAGCCCCAGCATTTT CAFDRVGNQPQHF
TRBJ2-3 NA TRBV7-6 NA TGTGCCAGCAGCTTGGGGATTGATACGCAGTATTTT CASSLGIDTQYF
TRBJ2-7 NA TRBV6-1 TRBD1 TGTGCCAGCAGTCCGACAGGGTACTACGAGCAGTACTTC CASSPTGYYEQYF
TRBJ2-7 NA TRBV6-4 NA TGTGCCAGCAGTGGCCTTGAGGTTTGGGCTCGGCACTTC CASSGLEVWARHF
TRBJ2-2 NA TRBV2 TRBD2 TGTGCCAGCAGTTTTGGGACTAGCGGGAGACGCGGGGAGCTGTTTTTT CASSFGTSGRRGELFF
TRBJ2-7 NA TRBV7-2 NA TGTGCCAGCAGCTTAACTCCGGGAGTAGTCGACGAGCAGTACTTC CASSLTPGVVDEQYF
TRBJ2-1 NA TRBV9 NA TGTGCCAGCAGCGTAGCTACAGGGAGCTCCTACAATGAGCAGTTCTTC CASSVATGSSYNEQFF
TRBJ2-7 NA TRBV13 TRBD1 TGTGCCAGCAGCTCCGGGACAGCCTACGAGCAGTACTTC CASSSGTAYEQYF
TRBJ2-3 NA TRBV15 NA TGTGCCACCAGCAGAGCCCGGGACAGCACAGATACGCAGTATTTT CATSRARDSTDTQYF
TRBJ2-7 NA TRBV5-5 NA TGTGCCAGCAGCGTCGCAGGGGATGGCTACGAGCAGTACTTC CASSVAGDGYEQYF
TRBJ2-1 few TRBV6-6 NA TGTGCCAGCAGTTATGGACCACTCAATGAGCAGTTCTTC CASSYGPLNEQFF
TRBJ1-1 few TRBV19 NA TGTGCCAGTAGTCCCGGGGGCGGGTCCGAAGCTTTCTTT CASSPGGGSEAFF
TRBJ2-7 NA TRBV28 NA TGTGCCAGTACAGGGAACTACGAGCAGTACTTC CASTGNYEQYF
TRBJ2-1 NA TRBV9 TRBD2 TGTGCCAGCACCCACGGGGGGGAGCCCTACAATGAGCAGTTCTTC CASTHGGEPYNEQFF
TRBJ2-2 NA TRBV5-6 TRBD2 TGTGCCAGCAGCGGACCGGGACTAGCTGCCGGGGAGCTGTTTTTT CASSGPGLAAGELFF
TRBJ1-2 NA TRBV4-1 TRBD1 TGCGCCAGCAGCCAACTAGACGGGGACAGGGGTAATGGCTACACCTTC CASSQLDGDRGNGYTF
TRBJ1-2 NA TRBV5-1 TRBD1 TGCGCCAGCAGCTTCTCCGGGACAGGGGACTATGGCTACACCTTC CASSFSGTGDYGYTF
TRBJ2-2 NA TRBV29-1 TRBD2 TGCAGCGTTGCGGGACTAGCGGGAGCGAACACCGGGGAGCTGTTTTTT CSVAGLAGANTGELFF
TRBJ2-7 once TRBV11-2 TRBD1 TGTGCCAGCAGCCCCCGGGACAGGGTTGACGAGCAGTACTTC CASSPRDRVDEQYF
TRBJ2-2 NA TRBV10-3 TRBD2 TGTGCCATCAGTGTGCCGGCGGGAGGCGGCGGGGAGCTGTTTTTT CAISVPAGGGGELFF
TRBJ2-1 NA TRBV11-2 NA TGTGCCAGCAGCCCAGGCGACCTGACTAGTGGGGAAGTTCGGTTCTTC CASSPGDLTSGEVRFF
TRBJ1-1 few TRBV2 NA TGTGCCAGCAGTGATCAGGGACCTGAAGCTTTCTTT CASSDQGPEAFF
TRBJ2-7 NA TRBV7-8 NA TGTGCCAGCAGCCCCACCGGCTACGAGCAGTACTTC CASSPTGYEQYF
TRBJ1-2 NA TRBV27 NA TGTGCCAGCAGTTTATCGGGGGCGGATGGCTACACCTTC CASSLSGADGYTF
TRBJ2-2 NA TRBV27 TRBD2 TGTGCCAGCAGTTTAACTAGCGCTACGAACACCGGGGAGCTGTTTTTT CASSLTSATNTGELFF
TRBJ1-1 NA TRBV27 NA TGTGCCAGCAGTTTATTAGCCGGGCACACTGAAGCTTTCTTT CASSLLAGHTEAFF
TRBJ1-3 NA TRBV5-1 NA TGCGCCAGCAGCTTGGTAGGAGGAAACACCATATATTTT CASSLVGGNTIYF
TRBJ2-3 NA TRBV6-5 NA TGTGCCAGCAGTTTAGCGGAGGGGGATACAGATACGCAGTATTTT CASSLAEGDTDTQYF
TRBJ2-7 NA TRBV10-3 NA TGTGCCATCAGCTCCTTAAGTCGGACAGAGTTCTACGAGCAGTACTTC CAISSLSRTEFYEQYF
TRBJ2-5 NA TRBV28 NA TGTGCCAGCAGTCCAAGGACTCGAGAGACCCAGTACTTC CASSPRTRETQYF
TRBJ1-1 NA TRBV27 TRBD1 TGTGCCAGCAGTTTATCAAGGACAGGGGGCACTGAAGCTTTCTTT CASSLSRTGGTEAFF
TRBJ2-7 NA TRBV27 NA TGTGCCAGCAGTTTATCGTCGGTTGGCGAGCAGTACTTC CASSLSSVGEQYF
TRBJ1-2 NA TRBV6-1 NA TGTGCCAGCAGTACGGCGTGGGGGGCCTTGGAAGGCTACACCTTC CASSTAWGALEGYTF
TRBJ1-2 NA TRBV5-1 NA TGCGCCAGCAGCTCGATTCAGGGCTTTCGGGGCTACACCTTC CASSSIQGFRGYTF
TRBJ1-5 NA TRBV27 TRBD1 TGTGCCAGCAGTAGACAGGGTGATCAGCCCCAGCATTTT CASSRQGDQPQHF
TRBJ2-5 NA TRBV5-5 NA TGTGCCAGCAGCCCCGTTCTTATGGATTACCAAGAGACCCAGTACTTC CASSPVLMDYQETQYF